Shown below are 4 T cell receptor beta chains from a single sample sequenced in a study of T cells in Graves' hyperthyroidism and ophthalmopathy. Using RNA transcripts as the source, TCR beta CDR3 regions were amplified. With the HTBI primer set, the TCR CDR3 went through a first round of RT-PCR. One entry per CDR3 protein, called by TCRdb with MiXCR from the multiplex PCR reads. The data contain some 560,000 distinct CDR3 sequences, more than 15% of them singletons. The sample was blood. The receptors were sampled from a woman aged 25 to 39 with Graves' hyperthyroidism.

This chain uses TRBV11-2 with TRBJ1-6; D gene ambiguous. This CDR3 region has 15 residues. Germline V lookup: CDR1 SGHAT, CDR2 FQNNGV. V was cut by 1 base and J by 8 bases, with 12 bases left in between. CDR3 DNA: TGTGCCAGCAGCTTAGTCGGCGCGGGAGATTCACCCCTCCACTTT. Translated, it gives CASSLVGAGDSPLHF.

In this sample, this clonotype turned up a few times. The gene calls are TRBV4-3 and TRBJ1-5; tentative D call: TRBD1 (5 bases). Germline loops: CDR1 LGHNA, CDR2 YSLEER. This CDR3 comprises 15 residues. The V and J ends lost 0 bases and 7 bases respectively, with 13 bases between them. CDR3 DNA: TGCGCCAGCAGCCAAGATATCGGGGGGTACCAGCCCCAGCATTTT. It translates to CASSQDIGGYQPQHF.

This clonotype has ten or more counts. This chain uses TRBV15 with TRBJ2-5; the match to TRBD1 covers 9 bases. With 0 bases clipped from V and 4 bases from J, the junction kept 9 bases outside the gene matches. Per the germline V gene, CDR1 is LNHNV and CDR2 is YYDKDF (reference sequence). The CDR3 is made up of 17 amino acids. The CDR3 is CATSREGVTGGAETQYF. CDR3 DNA: TGTGCCACCAGCAGAGAAGGGGTAACAGGGGGCGCAGAGACCCAGTACTTC.

The table lists this clonotype with many counts. This sequence joins TRBV2 and TRBJ2-3; D may match TRBD1 or TRBD2 (5 bases each). CDR1 and CDR2 from the germline V gene are SNHLY and FYNNEI. The CDR3 covers 17 residues. Trimming removed 0 bases from V and 1 base from J, with 14 bases in between. The CDR3 is CASSEARGSHRTDTQYF. In DNA, the CDR3 is TGTGCCAGCAGTGAAGCGAGGGGCTCTCATCGCACAGATACGCAGTATTTT.